Each of the 18 T cell receptor beta chains below was sequenced from the same sample in a study of shared clonotypes between healthy human individuals. Here immunoSEQ multiplex PCR was the method, and the copy in TCRdb shows in-frame clones only, minus some. The sample gives under 600,000 clones, just over 75% of which show up once; more than 10% is in the top ten. Sequenced: PBMCs. These receptors were collected from a woman aged 40 to 50 in good health. Some clones in this sample may be carry-over from other donors' samples.

The rearrangement joins TRBV10-3 to TRBJ2-5; 7 nucleotides agree with TRBD2. Germline CDR1 ENHRY, CDR2 SYGVKD. The CDR3 is made up of 15 amino acids. V was clipped by 5 bases and J by 4 bases; unmatched bases: 10. The CDR3 protein is CAISRGGPSGETQYF. The CDR3 DNA is TGTGCCATCAGTAGGGGAGGGCCCTCGGGAGAGACCCAGTACTTC.

The V and J genes are TRBV7-6 and TRBJ2-6; D gene ambiguous. This CDR3 is 13 amino acids long. Trimming took off 0 bases at V and 3 bases at J, with 0 bases between the two ends. Germline loops: CDR1 SGHVS, CDR2 FNYEAQ. The CDR3 nucleotides read TGTGCCAGCAGCTTAGCTGGGGCCAACGTCCTGACTTTC. Its protein is CASSLAGANVLTF.

CDR3 nucleotide sequence: TGTGCCAGCATGGGCCTAGCGGGTCCCCCGGGGACCGGGGAGCTGTTTTTT. Residues: CASMGLAGPPGTGELFF. The chain carries TRBV2 and TRBJ2-2, with 8 bases matching TRBD2. Germline-derived CDR1 and CDR2 are SNHLY and FYNNEI. This CDR3 contains 17 residues. V dropped 7 bases and J dropped 5; count of bases not matched to a gene: 15.

CDR3 DNA: TGTGCCAGCAGCCGACTAGCGGGAGGGCCTCTGGGAGAGCAGTACTTC. Amino acids: CASSRLAGGPLGEQYF. The chain carries TRBV4-2 and TRBJ2-7; 14 bases map to TRBD2. This CDR3 contains 16 residues. V lost 4 bases to trimming and J lost 7 bases; unmatched junction nucleotides: 9. CDR1 LGHNA and CDR2 YNFKEQ come from the germline V gene.

The chain carries TRBV7-2 and TRBJ1-1; tentatively, D is TRBD1 (5 bases). This CDR3 is 15 amino acids long. V lost 5 bases to trimming and J lost 1 base, with 14 bases between them. Germline CDR1 is SGHTA and CDR2 is FQGNSA. CDR3 region: CASSPIGGRNTEAFF. For the CDR3, the DNA is TGTGCCAGCAGCCCAATCGGGGGGAGGAACACTGAAGCTTTCTTT.

This chain uses TRBV28 with TRBJ1-6; unclear D gene. The CDR3 is made up of 15 amino acids. Germline loops: CDR1 MDHEN, CDR2 SYDVKM. The V end was cut by 5 bases, the J end by 0 bases, with 8 bases between. The CDR3 is CASSPGSSYNSPLHF. Here the CDR3 DNA reads TGTGCCAGCAGTCCGGGCAGCTCCTATAATTCACCCCTCCACTTT.

Only a few counts were recorded for this clone. The V and J genes are TRBV6-1 and TRBJ2-1; D gene ambiguous. The germline V and J ends were trimmed by 3 bases and 8 bases, with 17 bases remaining between them. The CDR3 has 15 amino acids. Per the germline V gene, CDR1 is MNHNS and CDR2 is SASEGT. The CDR3 is CASSEGETQGYEQFF. The CDR3 coding sequence is TGTGCCAGCAGTGAGGGCGAAACCCAAGGGTATGAGCAGTTCTTC.

This chain uses TRBV28 with TRBJ2-7; TRBD1 aligns across 10 bases. V lost 7 bases and J lost 6; bases outside the gene matches: 12. The CDR3 is 15 amino acids. Per germline, CDR1 MDHEN and CDR2 SYDVKM. As DNA, the CDR3 is TGTGCCAGCATTGGGACACGGACAGGGGGTGGCGAGCAGTACTTC. Protein: CASIGTRTGGGEQYF.

This rearrangement joins TRBV5-1 to TRBJ1-4; a weak D match, TRBD1 (6 bases). The germline V gene encodes CDR1 SGHRS and CDR2 YFSETQ. The CDR3 consists of 14 residues. V was clipped by 2 bases and J by 7 bases, with 12 bases between them. The CDR3 sequence is CASSLAQGGEKLFF. The DNA of the CDR3 is TGCGCCAGCAGCTTAGCACAGGGTGGTGAAAAACTGTTTTTT.

J is TRBJ1-2 and V is TRBV28; D remains ambiguous. CDR3 length equals 13 residues. The V gene's germline CDR1 is MDHEN and CDR2 SYDVKM. V was cut by 5 bases and J by 8 bases, with 15 bases left in between. Here the CDR3 DNA reads TGTGCCAGCAGTGTCCCGGTAGGGAGCGGCTACACCTTC. Translated, it gives CASSVPVGSGYTF.

The chain carries TRBV7-2 and TRBJ2-2; no definite D call. Per the germline V gene, CDR1 is SGHTA and CDR2 is FQGNSA. Trimming shortened V by 7 bases and J by 4 bases, and 13 bases separated the two germline ends. The CDR3 loop spans 14 amino acids. The CDR3 coding sequence is TGTGCCAGCAACCCAAAGAGAGGCACCGGGGAGCTGTTTTTT. It encodes CASNPKRGTGELFF.

The chain couples TRBV18 to TRBJ2-2; 9 bases agree with TRBD1. V lost 3 bases, J lost 2 bases, and 7 bases stayed unmatched. Germline V gene sequence: CDR1 KGHSH, CDR2 LQKENI. The CDR3 extends over 17 amino acids. The CDR3 DNA is TGTGCCAGCTCACCTGGCCCGGGACAGGGAAACACCGGGGAGCTGTTTTTT. It is translated as CASSPGPGQGNTGELFF. The complete variable domain, with remaining parts taken from reference TRBV18 and TRBJ2-2, reads NAGVMQNPRHLVRRRGQEARLRCSPMKGHSHVYWYRQLPEEGLKFMVYLQKENIIDESGMPKERFSAEFPKEGPSILRIQQVVRGDSAAYFCASSPGPGQGNTGELFFGEGSRLTVL.

Note on this clone: With only one base between it and a far larger clone, this is likely a read error. This rearrangement joins TRBV6-1 to TRBJ2-7; D may be TRBD1 (6 bases). This CDR3 region has 15 residues. The V end was cut by 2 bases, the J end by 9 bases, with 20 bases between. From germline, CDR1 is MNHNS and CDR2 SASEGT. The CDR3 DNA reads as TGTGCCAGCAGTGAACTGGCAGGGGTACCTTCCGGGCAGTACTTC. Translated, it gives CASSELAGVPSGQYF.

The chain employs TRBV7-2 and TRBJ2-1; 8 positions agree with TRBD2. This CDR3 contains 14 residues. Germline assignment: CDR1 SGHTA and CDR2 FQGNSA. The V gene end was trimmed by 7 bases and the J gene end by 4 bases; junction bases not matched to a gene: 6. The CDR3 here is CASTRIAGYNEQFF. CDR3 in DNA: TGTGCCAGCACCCGAATAGCGGGATACAATGAGCAGTTCTTC.

The chain links TRBV5-4 to TRBJ2-2, with D perhaps matching TRBD2 (6 bases). Germline values: CDR1 SGHNT, CDR2 YYREEE (reference sequence). V dropped 1 base and J dropped 4 bases, with 14 bases sitting between them. The CDR3 length is 16 residues. The CDR3: CASSLYSGTGTGELFF. The CDR3 DNA reads as TGTGCCAGCAGCTTGTATAGCGGTACGGGCACCGGGGAGCTGTTTTTT.

The CDR3 sequence: CASSLRGPTEAFF. The CDR3 DNA reads as TGTGCCAGCAGCTTAAGGGGCCCCACTGAAGCTTTCTTT. The gene calls are TRBV5-4 and TRBJ1-1; tentative D call: TRBD1 (5 bases). The V gene's germline CDR1 is SGHNT and CDR2 YYREEE (reference sequence). Trimming removed 2 bases from V and 4 bases from J, with 9 bases in between. The CDR3 spans 13 residues.

The V and J genes are TRBV6-5 and TRBJ2-6; D might be TRBD1 or TRBD2, each matching 5 bases. The ends were cut back, 2 bases at V and 4 bases at J, with 12 bases in the middle. CDR1 is MNHEY, CDR2 SVGAGI, per germline. The CDR3 is 16 amino acids. The CDR3 nucleotides read TGTGCCAGCAGTTACGACGGGGCAGGAGGGGCCAACGTCCTGACTTTC. Protein: CASSYDGAGGANVLTF.

The CDR3 nucleotides read TGTGCCAGCAGTGACAGGGAAAGAGATACGCAGTATTTT. It encodes CASSDRERDTQYF. V is TRBV28 and J is TRBJ2-3, with TRBD1 identical over 7 bases. CDR3 size: 13 residues. CDR1 and CDR2 (germline): MDHEN, SYDVKM. Unmatched junction bases numbered 4, after V lost 5 bases and J lost 5 bases.